These 18 T cell receptor beta chains came from one sample sequenced in a study of OX40 agonist ivuxolimab in advanced cancers. Assay used: immunoSEQ multiplex PCR; TCRdb lists only in-frame clones, some missing. The data show tens of thousands of clones, with under 85% seen just once and approximately 3.1% held by the top ten. Source: CD4+ or CD8+ T cells sorted from blood, taken in a trial of the OX40 agonist ivuxolimab. The receptor source for this set is an adult with an advanced solid tumor such as melanoma, head and neck, liver or kidney cancer.

The chain uses TRBV7-7 and TRBJ2-7, with 7 bases matching TRBD1. Losses at the gene ends were 6 bases for V and 5 bases for J; bases not matched to a gene: 13. Germline CDR1 reads SSHAT; CDR2 reads FNYEAQ (reference sequence). The CDR3 runs to 15 residues. The CDR3 loop reads CASSLSGGLGDEQYF. CDR3 sequence (DNA): TGTGCCAGCAGTTTATCAGGGGGTCTCGGCGACGAGCAGTACTTC.

V usage is TRBV14 and J usage is TRBJ1-5, with D maybe TRBD1 (6 bases). Germline CDR1 is SGHDN and CDR2 is FVKESK. The ends were cut back, 0 bases at V and 0 bases at J, with 12 bases in the middle. There are 17 residues in the CDR3. In DNA, the CDR3 is TGTGCCAGCAGCCAAGACGCAGGGGTCTATAGCAATCAGCCCCAGCATTTT. Translated: CASSQDAGVYSNQPQHF.

J is TRBJ2-1 and V is TRBV19; D is ambiguous. V was trimmed by 5 bases and J by 4 bases, leaving 18 bases between them. Germline loops: CDR1 LNHDA, CDR2 SQIVND (reference sequence). CDR3 length equals 16 residues. The CDR3 DNA reads as TGTGCCAGTAGTCTACAAACACACCCCAAGTACAATGAGCAGTTCTTC. Its translation is CASSLQTHPKYNEQFF.

The chain has TRBV30 and TRBJ2-3; D unclear. Germline V gene lookup returns CDR1 GTSNPN and CDR2 SVGIG (reference sequence). This CDR3 spans 13 amino acids. Trimming stripped 2 bases from V and 8 bases from J, with 14 bases between. Here the CDR3 DNA reads TGTGCCTGGAGTCCCGCGGCAGTTTCTACGCAGTATTTT. Translating gives CAWSPAAVSTQYF.

The chain links TRBV9 to TRBJ2-1; either TRBD1 or TRBD2 may supply D (5 bases each). Trimming stripped 2 bases from V and 9 bases from J, with 18 bases between. Germline V lookup: CDR1 SGDLS, CDR2 YYNGEE. The CDR3 contains 15 residues. DNA of the CDR3: TGTGCCAGCAGCGTCCTCCGAGAGGGGAGTAGTGAGCAGTTCTTC. It encodes CASSVLREGSSEQFF. Supplemented by reference TRBV9 and TRBJ2-1, the full variable domain reads DSGVTQTPKHLITATGQRVTLRCSPRSGDLSVYWYQQSLDQGLQFLIQYYNGEERAKGNILERFSAQQFPDLHSELNLSSLELGDSALYFCASSVLREGSSEQFFGPGTRLTVL.

The chain is built from TRBV7-8 and TRBJ1-5; D ambiguous. CDR1 and CDR2 (germline): SGHVS, FQNEAQ. This CDR3 contains 15 residues. Trimming shortened V by 3 bases and J by 3 bases, and 12 bases separated the two germline ends. CDR3 in DNA: TGTGCCAGCAGCTTTCGGGAGGGAGCCAATCAGCCCCAGCATTTT. Translation gives CASSFREGANQPQHF.

This chain links TRBV5-1 with TRBJ2-3; unclear D gene. Per germline, CDR1 SGHRS and CDR2 YFSETQ. The CDR3 has 11 amino acids. The V end lost 0 bases, the J end lost 7 bases, and 3 bases lay between the germline ends. DNA of the CDR3: TGCGCCAGCAGCTTGGAAAATACGCAGTATTTT. It specifies CASSLENTQYF.

This chain connects TRBV11-2 to TRBJ2-3; 7 bases fit TRBD2. The CDR3 contains 15 residues. Germline V CDR1 and CDR2: SGHAT, FQNNGV. With V trimmed by 5 bases and J by 3 bases, 8 bases remained unmatched. The CDR3 DNA reads TGTGCCAGCAGCCGGGGCGGGAGAGGGACAGATACGCAGTATTTT. The encoded protein is CASSRGGRGTDTQYF. The entire variable domain, with the rest obtained from reference TRBV11-2 and TRBJ2-3, is as follows: EAGVAQSPRYKIIEKRQSVAFWCNPISGHATLYWYQQILGQGPKLLIQFQNNGVVDDSQLPKDRFSAERLKGVDSTLKIQPAKLEDSAVYLCASSRGGRGTDTQYFGPGTRLTVL.

The gene calls are TRBV7-9 and TRBJ2-7; the match to TRBD2 covers 12 bases. The V and J ends lost 5 bases and 6 bases, in that order; junction bases with no gene match: 5. The CDR3 runs 14 residues. Germline lookup yields CDR1 SEHNR and CDR2 FQNEAQ (reference sequence). CDR3 sequence (DNA): TGTGCCAGCAGCCGACTAGCGGGAGTCTCCGAGCAGTACTTC. As protein: CASSRLAGVSEQYF.

V is TRBV19 and J is TRBJ1-1; possibly TRBD1 for D (6 bases). The germline gives CDR1 LNHDA, CDR2 SQIVND (reference sequence). The ends were cut back, 1 base at V and 0 bases at J, with 9 bases in the middle. The CDR3 contains 15 residues. This CDR3 is CASSIGRDMNTEAFF. In DNA form, the CDR3 reads TGTGCCAGTAGTATAGGTAGGGACATGAACACTGAAGCTTTCTTT.

The CDR3 DNA follows: TGTGCCAGTAGAGAATCTAACTCCGTCAGGGGAAGAGTCACCGGGGAGCTGTTTTTT. Translated: CASRESNSVRGRVTGELFF. The rearrangement uses TRBV6-1 and TRBJ2-2; maybe TRBD1 (6 bases). Germline CDR1 is MNHNS and CDR2 is SASEGT. The CDR3 is made up of 19 amino acids. Trimming removed 9 bases from V and 4 bases from J, with 30 bases in between.

The V gene is TRBV7-9, the J gene TRBJ2-5; tentatively, D is TRBD1 or TRBD2 (5 bases each). Germline V gene lookup returns CDR1 SEHNR and CDR2 FQNEAQ (reference sequence). With 4 bases removed from V and 5 bases from J, the gap between germline ends came to 11 bases. The CDR3 length is 13 residues. This CDR3 reads CASSSRGGETQYF. The CDR3 DNA is TGTGCCAGCAGCTCAAGGGGCGGGGAGACCCAGTACTTC.

V and J are TRBV27 and TRBJ2-7, with 7 bases lining up with TRBD1. The V gene end was trimmed by 6 bases and the J gene end by 0 bases; junction bases not matched to a gene: 2. CDR1 MNHEY and CDR2 SMNVEV come from the germline V gene (reference sequence). The CDR3 extends over 13 amino acids. CDR3 coding DNA: TGTGCCAGCAGCCGGGACAGCTCCTACGAGCAGTACTTC. This sequence encodes CASSRDSSYEQYF.

As DNA, the CDR3 is TGTGCCAGCTCCCCTGGGTCGGGGGCTAGGGGCAATCAGCCCCAGCATTTT. This encodes CASSPGSGARGNQPQHF. This chain links TRBV28 with TRBJ1-5, with D perhaps TRBD1 (6 bases). The germline V gene encodes CDR1 MDHEN and CDR2 SYDVKM. V dropped 8 bases and J dropped 2 bases, with 22 bases sitting between them. This CDR3 comprises 17 residues. The full variable domain, in which reference TRBV28 and TRBJ1-5 provide the parts outside the CDR3, is DVKVTQSSRYLVKRTGEKVFLECVQDMDHENMFWYRQDPGLGLRLIYFSYDVKMKEKGDIPEGYSVSREKKERFSLILESASTNQTSMYLCASSPGSGARGNQPQHFGDGTRLSIL.

V usage is TRBV6-6 and J usage is TRBJ1-6, with D perhaps matching TRBD1 (6 bases). V was clipped by 2 bases and J by 7 bases, with 12 bases between them. Per germline, CDR1 MNHNY and CDR2 SVGAGI (reference sequence). This CDR3 is built from 15 residues. The CDR3, as DNA: TGTGCCAGCAGTTACGGGGGGGCGTTCAATTCACCCCTCCACTTT. It is translated as CASSYGGAFNSPLHF.

The gene calls are TRBV11-2 and TRBJ1-3; D gene uncertain. V was shortened by 0 bases and J by 5 bases, with 5 bases between the two germline ends. The CDR3 spans 13 residues. Germline V gene sequence: CDR1 SGHAT, CDR2 FQNNGV. CDR3 nucleotides: TGTGCCAGCAGCTTAGATCTACGAAACACCATATATTTT. Translation gives CASSLDLRNTIYF.

This clone was detected a few times. The chain employs TRBV11-2 and TRBJ2-7, with D uncertain. The V end was cut by 0 bases, the J end by 0 bases, with 9 bases between. There are 15 residues in the CDR3. In germline, CDR1 is SGHAT, CDR2 FQNNGV. CDR3 in DNA: TGTGCCAGCAGCTTAGAGGAAGGAAGCTCCTACGAGCAGTACTTC. Protein product: CASSLEEGSSYEQYF.

The chain combines TRBV29-1 with TRBJ1-2; 9 positions match TRBD1. This CDR3 is built from 11 residues. Germline V gene sequence: CDR1 SQVTM, CDR2 ANQGSEA. V trimming: 5 bases; J trimming: 6 bases; junction bases outside the gene matches: 1. CDR3 loop: CSVWTGDGYTF. The CDR3 DNA reads TGCAGCGTTTGGACAGGGGATGGCTACACCTTC.